In this sample, the clone carrying this T cell receptor (beta chain) turned up a few times. Germline-derived CDR1 and CDR2 are KGHDR and SFDVKD. The CDR3 sequence is 15 residues long. The germline V and J ends were trimmed by 1 base and 6 bases, with 11 bases remaining between them. This sample is part of a study of blood T cell repertoires in COVID-19. Background on the study: There were acute and convalescent COVID-19 samples, and they came from the United States, Italy and Spain.

The assay was immunoSEQ multiplex PCR, and TCRdb's table has in-frame clones only and misses some. The table has around 310,000 clones, around nine tenths seen once. Two consecutive negative NP/OP PCR tests, clearance, or resolved symptoms defined Cohort 3 recovery. The gene calls are TRBV24-1 and TRBJ1-4; D uncertain. The source is a woman in her twenties or thirties who had recovered from COVID-19. The source material was PBMCs or T cells enriched from blood (not recorded which). The CDR3 reads CATSDLSGIDEKLFF. The CDR3 DNA is TGTGCCACCAGTGATTTAAGCGGGATTGATGAAAAACTGTTTTTT.